Presented here are 14 T cell receptor beta chains from one specimen sequenced in a study of blood T cells in healthy people across ages. A J-beta primer mix and a sample-barcoded 5' primer were used in a second PCR of roughly 6 to 12 cycles. One entry per CDR3 protein results from TCRdb running MiXCR on the 5' RACE reads. The sample lists around 1.5 million distinct CDR3 sequences, approximately 59% occurring once. Sequencing input: blood. Receptors were obtained from a man younger than 35 in good health.

J is TRBJ2-5 and V is TRBV24-1, with TRBD2 matching over 11 bases. The V gene's germline CDR1 is KGHDR and CDR2 SFDVKD. The CDR3 is 17 amino acids. Germline trimming cut 3 bases from V and 3 bases from J; bases unmatched to any gene: 8. CDR3 DNA: TGTGCCACCAGTGATCCCACCGGGACTAGCGGTGAAGAGACCCAGTACTTC. This translates into CATSDPTGTSGEETQYF.

The chain combines TRBV6-1 with TRBJ2-3, with 7 bases fitting TRBD2. Trimming took 6 bases from V and 5 from J; bases not matched to a gene: 8. The germline V gene has CDR1 MNHNS and CDR2 SASEGT. CDR3 length: 14 amino acids. CDR3 amino acids: CASRQTSRGDTQYF. The CDR3 coding sequence is TGTGCCAGCAGGCAGACTAGCCGGGGAGATACGCAGTATTTT.

In its sample, this clonotype was seen a few times. V usage is TRBV12-3 or TRBV12-4 and J usage is TRBJ2-7; 9 nucleotides line up with TRBD1. With V trimmed by 10 bases and J by 3 bases, 7 bases remained unmatched. The CDR3 consists of 13 residues. The CDR3 protein is CATSNRGLYEQYF. In DNA, the CDR3 is TGTGCCACTTCGAACAGGGGGCTCTACGAGCAGTACTTC.

This clonotype occurred a few times. The V and J genes are TRBV7-2 and TRBJ1-2; 7 bases line up with TRBD1. This CDR3 is built from 16 residues. Germline trimming cut 1 base from V and 4 bases from J; bases unmatched to any gene: 9. Per germline, CDR1 SGHTA and CDR2 FQGNSA. CDR3 sequence (DNA): TGTGCCAGCAGCTTAGGAGCGACAGGGATCCTCTATGGCTACACCTTC. Its translation is CASSLGATGILYGYTF.

This sequence joins TRBV10-3 and TRBJ2-6, with 8 positions matching TRBD1. Trimming removed 6 bases from V and 4 bases from J; junction bases left unmatched: 8. The CDR3 runs to 16 residues. CDR1 ENHRY and CDR2 SYGVKD come from the germline V gene. The CDR3 loop reads CAIRLGQGLGANVLTF. CDR3 sequence (DNA): TGTGCCATCAGACTAGGACAGGGTCTGGGGGCCAACGTCCTGACTTTC.

CDR3 sequence reads: CASTDGGPEQYF. The CDR3 DNA is TGTGCCAGCACCGACGGGGGTCCCGAGCAGTACTTC. The rearrangement joins TRBV28 to TRBJ2-7; D perhaps matches TRBD2 (6 bases). The V end was cut by 7 bases, the J end by 6 bases, with 13 bases between. The germline CDR1 and CDR2 sequences are MDHEN and SYDVKM. The CDR3 has 12 residues.

The CDR3 DNA reads TGTGCCAGCAGCCCGGGACTAGCGGAGCTACACACAGATACGCAGTATTTT. It yields the protein CASSPGLAELHTDTQYF. J is TRBJ2-3 and V is TRBV7-9; 11 bases map to TRBD2. Germline CDR1 SEHNR, CDR2 FQNEAQ (reference sequence). This CDR3 is built from 17 residues. J was trimmed by 2 bases and V by 5 bases; bases with no gene match: 9.

The table lists this clonotype with a few counts. The V gene is TRBV11-2, the J gene TRBJ2-3; weak D call: TRBD2 (6 bases). Trimming stripped 5 bases from V and 1 base from J, with 10 bases between. The CDR3 is made up of 14 amino acids. Germline assignment: CDR1 SGHAT and CDR2 FQNNGV. The DNA of the CDR3 is TGTGCCAGCAGCCTGACTAGTCGCACAGATACGCAGTATTTT. Amino acid sequence: CASSLTSRTDTQYF.

Only one count was recorded for this clonotype. V gene TRBV7-2 combines with J gene TRBJ2-5; D perhaps matches TRBD1 (6 bases). Trimming stripped 5 bases from V and 13 bases from J, with 26 bases between. The germline V gene has CDR1 SGHTA and CDR2 FQGNSA. There are 15 residues in the CDR3. This CDR3 reads CASSERKLQGWERYF. In nucleotides, the CDR3 is TGTGCCAGCAGCGAACGAAAATTACAGGGCTGGGAGCGGTACTTC.

A single count supports this clonotype. This chain's CDR3 is CASSQDAGGLGEQFF. The DNA of the CDR3 is TGCGCCAGCAGCCAAGACGCTGGGGGTTTGGGTGAGCAGTTCTTC. The gene calls are TRBV4-3 and TRBJ2-1; tentatively, D is TRBD1 or TRBD2 (5 bases each). CDR3 length: 15 residues. The germline V gene encodes CDR1 LGHNA and CDR2 YSLEER. Trimming pared 0 bases from V and 9 bases from J, leaving 15 bases between.

This clonotype was seen a few times. The V call is TRBV4-2, the J call TRBJ2-3; 7 bases match TRBD1. Germline lookup yields CDR1 LGHNA and CDR2 YNFKEQ. V trimming: 0 bases; J trimming: 3 bases; junction bases outside the gene matches: 3. The CDR3 totals 15 residues. The CDR3 loop is CASSQDGQVTDTQYF. The CDR3 coding sequence is TGTGCCAGCAGCCAAGACGGACAGGTTACAGATACGCAGTATTTT.

This clonotype was counted between two and nine times. The chain uses TRBV20-1 and TRBJ2-3; D is perhaps TRBD1 (6 bases). Trimming pared 6 bases from V and 2 bases from J, leaving 15 bases between. The germline V gene encodes CDR1 DFQATT and CDR2 SNEGSKA (reference sequence). The CDR3 spans 14 residues. DNA for the CDR3: TGCAGTGCCACCAGGGGCGAACTCACAGATACGCAGTATTTT. Protein sequence: CSATRGELTDTQYF.

This sequence joins TRBV11-3 and TRBJ2-4; D is perhaps TRBD1 or TRBD2 (5 bases each). The J call may be faulty, since TRBJ2-7 better matches the DNA end. The CDR3 is made up of 16 amino acids. The V gene's germline CDR1 is SGHNT and CDR2 YENEEA. The CDR3 sequence: CASSLGGQGKPYEQYF. For the CDR3, the DNA is TGTGCCAGCAGCTTAGGAGGGCAGGGCAAGCCCTACGAGCAGTACTTC.

This clonotype was detected only a few times. The chain joins TRBV11-1 to TRBJ2-7, with D perhaps TRBD2 (5 bases). V gave up 5 bases and J gave up 8 bases, with 13 bases separating them. Looked up from germline, CDR1 is SGHAT and CDR2 is FQDESV (reference sequence). The CDR3 runs 12 residues. The CDR3 is CASSSTREKQYF. The CDR3 DNA reads as TGTGCCAGCAGCAGCACCCGGGAAAAGCAGTACTTC. Filled out from reference TRBV11-1 and TRBJ2-7, the complete variable domain reads EAEVAQSPRYKITEKSQAVAFWCDPISGHATLYWYRQILGQGPELLVQFQDESVVDDSQLPKDRFSAERLKGVDSTLKIQPAELGDSAMYLCASSSTREKQYFGPGTRLTVT.